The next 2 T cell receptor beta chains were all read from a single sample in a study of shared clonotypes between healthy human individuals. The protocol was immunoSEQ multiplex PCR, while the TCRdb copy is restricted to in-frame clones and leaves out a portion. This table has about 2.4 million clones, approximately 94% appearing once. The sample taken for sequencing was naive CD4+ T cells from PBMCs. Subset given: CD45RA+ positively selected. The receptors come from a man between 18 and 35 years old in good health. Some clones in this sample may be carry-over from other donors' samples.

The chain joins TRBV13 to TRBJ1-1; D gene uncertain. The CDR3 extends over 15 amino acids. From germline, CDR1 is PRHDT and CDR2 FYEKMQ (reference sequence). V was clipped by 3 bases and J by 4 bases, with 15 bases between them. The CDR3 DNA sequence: TGTGCCAGCAGCTTTTCCACCCGACCGGGCACTGAAGCTTTCTTT. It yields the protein CASSFSTRPGTEAFF.

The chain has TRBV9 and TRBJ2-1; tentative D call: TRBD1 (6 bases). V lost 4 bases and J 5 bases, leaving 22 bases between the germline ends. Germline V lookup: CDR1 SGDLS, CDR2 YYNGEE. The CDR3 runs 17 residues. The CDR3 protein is CASSPGVGALPHNEQFF. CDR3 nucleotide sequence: TGTGCCAGCAGCCCAGGGGTAGGGGCCCTACCCCACAATGAGCAGTTCTTC.